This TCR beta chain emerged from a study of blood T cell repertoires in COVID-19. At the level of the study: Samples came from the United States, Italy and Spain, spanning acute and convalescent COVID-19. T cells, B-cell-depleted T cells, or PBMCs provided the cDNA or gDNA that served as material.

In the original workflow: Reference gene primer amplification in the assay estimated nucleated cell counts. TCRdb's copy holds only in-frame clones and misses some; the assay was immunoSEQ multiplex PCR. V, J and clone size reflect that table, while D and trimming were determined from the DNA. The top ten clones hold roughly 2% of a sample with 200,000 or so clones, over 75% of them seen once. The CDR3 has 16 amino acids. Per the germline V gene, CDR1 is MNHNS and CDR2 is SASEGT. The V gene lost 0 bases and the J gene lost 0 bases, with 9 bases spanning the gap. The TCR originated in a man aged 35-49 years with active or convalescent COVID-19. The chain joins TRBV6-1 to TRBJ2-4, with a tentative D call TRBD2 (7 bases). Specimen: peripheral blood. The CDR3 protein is CASSEAGGLAKNIQYF. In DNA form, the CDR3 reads TGTGCCAGCAGTGAAGCGGGGGGGCTAGCCAAAAACATTCAGTACTTC.